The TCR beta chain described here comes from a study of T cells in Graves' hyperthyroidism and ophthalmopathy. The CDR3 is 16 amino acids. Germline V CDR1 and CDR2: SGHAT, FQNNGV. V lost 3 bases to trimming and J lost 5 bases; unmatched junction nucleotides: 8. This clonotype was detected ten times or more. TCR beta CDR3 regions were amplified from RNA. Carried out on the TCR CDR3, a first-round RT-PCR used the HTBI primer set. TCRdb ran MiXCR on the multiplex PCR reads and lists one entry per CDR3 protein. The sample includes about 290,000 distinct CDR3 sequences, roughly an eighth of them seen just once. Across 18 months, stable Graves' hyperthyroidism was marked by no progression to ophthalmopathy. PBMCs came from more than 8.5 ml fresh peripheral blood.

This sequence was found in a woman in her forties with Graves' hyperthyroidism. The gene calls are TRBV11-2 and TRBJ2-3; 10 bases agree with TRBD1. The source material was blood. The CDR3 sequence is CASSLDRGVLGDTQYF. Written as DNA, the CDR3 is TGTGCCAGCAGCTTGGACAGGGGGGTCCTCGGAGATACGCAGTATTTT.